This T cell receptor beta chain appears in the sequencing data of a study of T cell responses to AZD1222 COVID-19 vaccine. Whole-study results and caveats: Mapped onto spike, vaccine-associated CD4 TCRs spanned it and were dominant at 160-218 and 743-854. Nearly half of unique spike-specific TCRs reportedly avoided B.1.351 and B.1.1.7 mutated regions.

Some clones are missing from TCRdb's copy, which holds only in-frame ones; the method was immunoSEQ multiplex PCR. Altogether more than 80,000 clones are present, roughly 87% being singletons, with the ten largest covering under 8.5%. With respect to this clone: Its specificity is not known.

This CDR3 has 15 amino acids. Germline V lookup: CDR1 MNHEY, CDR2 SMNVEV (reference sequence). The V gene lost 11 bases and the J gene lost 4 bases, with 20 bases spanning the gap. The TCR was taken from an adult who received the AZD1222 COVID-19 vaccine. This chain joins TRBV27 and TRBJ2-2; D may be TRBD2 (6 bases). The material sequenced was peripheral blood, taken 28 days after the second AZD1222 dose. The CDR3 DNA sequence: TGTGCCGCTAGCGTAAGCGGTGTACCCACCGGGGAGCTGTTTTTT. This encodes CAASVSGVPTGELFF.